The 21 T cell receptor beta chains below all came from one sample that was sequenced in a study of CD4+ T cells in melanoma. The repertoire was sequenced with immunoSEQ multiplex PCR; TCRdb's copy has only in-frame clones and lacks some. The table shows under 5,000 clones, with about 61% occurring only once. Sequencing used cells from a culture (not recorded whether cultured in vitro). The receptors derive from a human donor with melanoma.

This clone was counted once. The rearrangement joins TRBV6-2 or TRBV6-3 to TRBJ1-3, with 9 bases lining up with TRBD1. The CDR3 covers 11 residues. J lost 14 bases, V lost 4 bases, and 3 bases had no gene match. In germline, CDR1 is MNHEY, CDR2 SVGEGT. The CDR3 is CASSLGQGLYF. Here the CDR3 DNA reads TGTGCCAGCAGTTTGGGACAGGGATTATATTTT.

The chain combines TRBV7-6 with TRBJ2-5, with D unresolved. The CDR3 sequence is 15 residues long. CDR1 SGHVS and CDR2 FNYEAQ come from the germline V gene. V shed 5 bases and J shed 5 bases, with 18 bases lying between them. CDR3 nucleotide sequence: TGTGCCAGCAGCCCCGGGCACCGAGTAGGGGAGACCCAGTACTTC. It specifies CASSPGHRVGETQYF. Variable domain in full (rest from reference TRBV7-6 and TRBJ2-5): GAGVSQSPRYKVTKRGQDVALRCDPISGHVSLYWYRQALGQGPEFLTYFNYEAQQDKSGLPNDRFSAERPEGSISTLTIQRTEQRDSAMYRCASSPGHRVGETQYFGPGTRLLVL.

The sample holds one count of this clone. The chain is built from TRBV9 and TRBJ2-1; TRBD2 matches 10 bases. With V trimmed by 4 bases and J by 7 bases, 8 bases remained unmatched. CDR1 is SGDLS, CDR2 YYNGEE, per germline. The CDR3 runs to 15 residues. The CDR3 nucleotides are TGTGCCAGCAGCCCAAGCGGGGGGGCTAAGAATGAGCAGTTCTTC. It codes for CASSPSGGAKNEQFF.

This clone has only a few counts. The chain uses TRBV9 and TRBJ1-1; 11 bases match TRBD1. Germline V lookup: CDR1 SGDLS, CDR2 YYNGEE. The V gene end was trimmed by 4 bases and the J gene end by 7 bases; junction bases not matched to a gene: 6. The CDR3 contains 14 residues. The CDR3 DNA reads TGTGCCAGCAGCTTAGGGACAGGGGGAGGTGAAGCTTTCTTT. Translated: CASSLGTGGGEAFF.

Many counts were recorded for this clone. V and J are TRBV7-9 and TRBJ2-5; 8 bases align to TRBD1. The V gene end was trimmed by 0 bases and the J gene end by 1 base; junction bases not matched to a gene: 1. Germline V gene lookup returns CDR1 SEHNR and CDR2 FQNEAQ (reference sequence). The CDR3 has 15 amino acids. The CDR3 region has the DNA TGTGCCAGCAGCTTAGCCAGGGGGCCCCAAGAGACCCAGTACTTC. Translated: CASSLARGPQETQYF.

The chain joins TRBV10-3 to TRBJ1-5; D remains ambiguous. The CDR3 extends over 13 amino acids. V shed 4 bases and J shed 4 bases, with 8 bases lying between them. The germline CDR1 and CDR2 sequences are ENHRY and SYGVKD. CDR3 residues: CAISVQENQPQHF. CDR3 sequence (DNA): TGTGCCATCAGTGTTCAGGAGAATCAGCCCCAGCATTTT.

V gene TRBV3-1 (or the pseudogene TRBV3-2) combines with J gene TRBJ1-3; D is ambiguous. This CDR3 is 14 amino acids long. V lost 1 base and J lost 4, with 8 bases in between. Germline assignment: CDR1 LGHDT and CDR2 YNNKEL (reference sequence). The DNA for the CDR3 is TGTGCCAGCAGCCAAGTGAGGGTGGGAAACACCATATATTTT. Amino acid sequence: CASSQVRVGNTIYF.

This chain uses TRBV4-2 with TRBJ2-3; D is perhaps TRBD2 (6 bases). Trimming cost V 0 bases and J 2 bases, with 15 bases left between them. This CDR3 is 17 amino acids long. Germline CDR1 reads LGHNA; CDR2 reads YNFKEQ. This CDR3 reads CASSQERRGRVTDTQYF. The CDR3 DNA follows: TGTGCCAGCAGCCAAGAGCGGAGGGGCCGGGTCACAGATACGCAGTATTTT.

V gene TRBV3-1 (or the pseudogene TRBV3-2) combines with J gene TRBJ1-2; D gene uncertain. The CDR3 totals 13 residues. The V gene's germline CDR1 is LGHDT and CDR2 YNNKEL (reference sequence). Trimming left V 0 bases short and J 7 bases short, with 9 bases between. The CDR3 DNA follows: TGTGCCAGCAGCCAAGATAGGCAACGTGGCTACACCTTC. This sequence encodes CASSQDRQRGYTF.

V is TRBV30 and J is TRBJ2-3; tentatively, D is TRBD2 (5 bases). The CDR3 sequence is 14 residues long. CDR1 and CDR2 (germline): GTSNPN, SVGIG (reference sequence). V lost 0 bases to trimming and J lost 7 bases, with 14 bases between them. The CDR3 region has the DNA TGTGCCTGGAGTGTCCAGCGGAGCACTTATACGCAGTATTTT. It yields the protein CAWSVQRSTYTQYF.

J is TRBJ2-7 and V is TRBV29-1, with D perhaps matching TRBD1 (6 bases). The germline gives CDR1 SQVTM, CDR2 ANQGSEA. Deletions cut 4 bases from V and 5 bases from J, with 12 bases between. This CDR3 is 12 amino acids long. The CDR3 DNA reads TGCAGCGTTGGGGGGCCTGGCAACGAGCAGTACTTC. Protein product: CSVGGPGNEQYF.

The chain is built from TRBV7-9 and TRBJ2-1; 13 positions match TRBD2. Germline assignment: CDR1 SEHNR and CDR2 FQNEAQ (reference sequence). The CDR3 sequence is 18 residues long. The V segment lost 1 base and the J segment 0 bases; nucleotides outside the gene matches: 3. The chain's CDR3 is CASSLGTSGGYSYNEQFF. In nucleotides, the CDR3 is TGTGCCAGCAGCTTAGGGACTAGCGGGGGCTACTCCTACAATGAGCAGTTCTTC.

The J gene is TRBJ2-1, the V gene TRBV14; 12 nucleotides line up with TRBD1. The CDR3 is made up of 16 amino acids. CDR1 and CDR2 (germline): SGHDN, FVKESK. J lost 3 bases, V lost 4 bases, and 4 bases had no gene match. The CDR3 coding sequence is TGTGCCAGCAGCCCGGGGACAGGGGGCTACTACAATGAGCAGTTCTTC. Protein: CASSPGTGGYYNEQFF.

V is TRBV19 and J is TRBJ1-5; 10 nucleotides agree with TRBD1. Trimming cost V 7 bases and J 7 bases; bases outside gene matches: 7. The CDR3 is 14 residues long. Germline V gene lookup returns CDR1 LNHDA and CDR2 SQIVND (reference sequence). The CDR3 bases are TGTGCCAGTACCCCGGGGACAGGGGCCCAGCCCCAGCATTTT. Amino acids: CASTPGTGAQPQHF.

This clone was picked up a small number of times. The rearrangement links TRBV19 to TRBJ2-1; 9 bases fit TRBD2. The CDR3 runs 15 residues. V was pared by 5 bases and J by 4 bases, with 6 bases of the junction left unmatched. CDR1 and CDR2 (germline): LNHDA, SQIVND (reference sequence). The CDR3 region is CASSFASGEYNEQFF. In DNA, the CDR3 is TGTGCCAGTAGTTTTGCTAGCGGGGAATACAATGAGCAGTTCTTC.

The CDR3 DNA reads as TGTGCCAGCAGCTCTCGAATGGATAGGTCTGGGGCCAACGTCCTGACTTTC. This sequence encodes CASSSRMDRSGANVLTF. The chain recombines TRBV7-8 with TRBJ2-6; no clear D. Trimming left V 4 bases short and J 1 base short, with 14 bases between. The CDR3 is 17 residues long. From germline, CDR1 is SGHVS and CDR2 FQNEAQ.

The CDR3 region is CATSDPDGYEQYF. In DNA, the CDR3 is TGTGCCACCAGTGATCCCGACGGCTACGAGCAGTACTTC. This rearrangement joins TRBV24-1 to TRBJ2-7; unclear D gene. The CDR3 covers 13 residues. Germline V CDR1 and CDR2: KGHDR, SFDVKD. Trimming took off 3 bases at V and 3 bases at J, with 8 bases between the two ends.

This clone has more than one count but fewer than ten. CDR3 bases: TGTGCCAGCAGTTACGTCCTAGTTGAGACCCAGTACTTC. It is translated as CASSYVLVETQYF. This chain joins TRBV6-2 or TRBV6-3 and TRBJ2-5, with D unresolved. In germline, CDR1 is MNHEY, CDR2 SVGEGT. This CDR3 has 13 amino acids. The germline V and J ends were trimmed by 2 bases and 5 bases, with 9 bases remaining between them.

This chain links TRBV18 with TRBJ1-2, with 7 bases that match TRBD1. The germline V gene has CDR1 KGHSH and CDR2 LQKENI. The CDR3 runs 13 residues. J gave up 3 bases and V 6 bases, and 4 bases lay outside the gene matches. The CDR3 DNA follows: TGTGCCAGCTCTCCCGGGACAGACTATGGCTACACCTTC. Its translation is CASSPGTDYGYTF.

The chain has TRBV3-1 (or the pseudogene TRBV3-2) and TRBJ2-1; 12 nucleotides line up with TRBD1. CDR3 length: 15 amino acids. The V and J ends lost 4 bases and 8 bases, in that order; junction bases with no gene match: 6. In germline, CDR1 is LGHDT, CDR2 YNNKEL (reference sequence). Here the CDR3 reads CASSPSGTGGYEQFF. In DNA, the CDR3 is TGTGCCAGCAGCCCCTCGGGGACAGGGGGCTATGAGCAGTTCTTC.

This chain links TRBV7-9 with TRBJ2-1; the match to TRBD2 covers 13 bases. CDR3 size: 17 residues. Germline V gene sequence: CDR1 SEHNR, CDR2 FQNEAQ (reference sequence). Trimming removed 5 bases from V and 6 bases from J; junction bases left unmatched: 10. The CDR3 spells CASSRGETSGGLNEQFF. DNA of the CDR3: TGTGCCAGCAGCAGGGGGGAGACTAGCGGGGGGCTCAATGAGCAGTTCTTC.